Listed here are 26 T cell receptor beta chains from one sample, sequenced in a study of cytomegalovirus exposure and HLA in healthy donors. Clones were read by immunoSEQ multiplex PCR, and TCRdb kept only the in-frame ones, dropping some. The repertoire holds roughly 220,000 clones, with roughly 83% as singletons. Material for sequencing was PBMCs. These receptors originate from a woman under 40 in good health and CMV-seropositive.

This chain uses TRBV5-4 with TRBJ2-7; D unclear. The length of the CDR3 is 13 residues. Per the germline V gene, CDR1 is SGHNT and CDR2 is YYREEE (reference sequence). V shed 2 bases and J shed 0 bases, with 6 bases lying between them. CDR3 nucleotide sequence: TGTGCCAGCAGCTTAGACGACTCCTACGAGCAGTACTTC. Translated, it gives CASSLDDSYEQYF.

The chain uses TRBV5-1 and TRBJ2-1, with 9 bases fitting TRBD1. The trim removed 3 bases at V and 8 bases at J, leaving 9 bases unmatched. Germline V gives CDR1 SGHRS, CDR2 YFSETQ. The CDR3 spans 15 residues. CDR3 nucleotides: TGCGCCAGCAGCTGGCCCGGGGACAGGGCCTATGAGCAGTTCTTC. It yields the protein CASSWPGDRAYEQFF.

The CDR3 region has the DNA TGTGCCAGCAGCCCCTCGATGGGGGAGGGGTCTTACGAGCAGTACTTC. It translates to CASSPSMGEGSYEQYF. The chain uses TRBV27 and TRBJ2-7; 7 nucleotides agree with TRBD2. CDR3 length: 16 residues. Germline V lookup: CDR1 MNHEY, CDR2 SMNVEV (reference sequence). The V segment lost 6 bases and the J segment 4 bases; nucleotides outside the gene matches: 15.

This clone was seen only a few times. The chain combines TRBV18 with TRBJ2-7; a possible D gene is TRBD2 (6 bases). Germline V gene data show CDR1 as KGHSH and CDR2 as LQKENI. V lost 10 bases and J 5 bases, leaving 18 bases between the germline ends. The CDR3 spans 13 residues. This CDR3 reads CATRLEGFNEQYF. DNA for the CDR3: TGTGCCACCCGACTAGAGGGCTTTAACGAGCAGTACTTC.

This clone was observed once. The chain recombines TRBV7-2 with TRBJ1-3; D is undetermined. The CDR3 is 15 residues long. V gave up 1 base and J gave up 4 bases, with 11 bases separating them. The germline gives CDR1 SGHTA, CDR2 FQGNSA. CDR3 nucleotides: TGTGCCAGCAGCTTAGAGGCAGGCGACGGAAACACCATATATTTT. This translates into CASSLEAGDGNTIYF.

This sequence joins TRBV7-9 and TRBJ1-2; D not certain. Germline V gene sequence: CDR1 SEHNR, CDR2 FQNEAQ (reference sequence). This CDR3 region has 15 residues. V was cut by 1 base and J by 4 bases, with 13 bases left in between. The CDR3 protein is CASSLGVGRAYGYTF. In DNA, the CDR3 is TGTGCCAGCAGCTTAGGGGTAGGACGGGCCTATGGCTACACCTTC.

This clone was observed a handful of times. V and J are TRBV12-5 and TRBJ1-4; D perhaps matches TRBD1 (5 bases). This CDR3 spans 14 amino acids. From germline, CDR1 is LGHNT and CDR2 FRNRAP. Between the trimmed V and J ends, which lost 6 bases and 6 bases, there was a span of 14 bases. This CDR3 reads CASGPGTSDEKLFF. The DNA for the CDR3 is TGTGCTAGTGGACCCGGGACTTCAGATGAAAAACTGTTTTTT.

The chain uses TRBV7-2 and TRBJ1-2, with D possibly TRBD1 on 5 matching bases. The CDR3 sequence is 13 residues long. From germline, CDR1 is SGHTA and CDR2 FQGNSA. V was pared by 5 bases and J by 6 bases, with 13 bases between. This CDR3 is CASSSGTEDGYTF. The CDR3 DNA reads TGTGCCAGCAGCAGCGGGACGGAGGATGGCTACACCTTC.

The J gene is TRBJ2-7, the V gene TRBV7-9; 14 positions agree with TRBD2. Germline values: CDR1 SEHNR, CDR2 FQNEAQ (reference sequence). The CDR3 spans 17 residues. Germline trimming cut 2 bases from V and 4 bases from J; bases unmatched to any gene: 7. CDR3 bases: TGTGCCAGCAGCTTAAGACTAGCGGGAGGGCCGGGTTACGAGCAGTACTTC. Translated: CASSLRLAGGPGYEQYF.

The chain uses TRBV6-6 and TRBJ1-3, with D maybe TRBD1 (5 bases). CDR1 MNHNY and CDR2 SVGAGI come from the germline V gene (reference sequence). V dropped 7 bases and J dropped 2 bases, with 12 bases sitting between them. The CDR3 spans 14 residues. The CDR3 here is CASTVDSTGNTIYF. CDR3 DNA: TGTGCCAGCACCGTCGACAGTACTGGAAACACCATATATTTT.

The chain couples TRBV11-3 to TRBJ2-7; 7 bases fit TRBD1. V shed 5 bases, J shed 3 bases, and the junction held 10 bases outside the gene matches. Germline CDR1 SGHNT, CDR2 YENEEA. The CDR3 length is 15 residues. The CDR3 nucleotides read TGTGCCAGCAGCGGGACCGGGACAGAAATCTACGAGCAGTACTTC. Translating gives CASSGTGTEIYEQYF.

The CDR3 nucleotides are TGTGCCAGCAGCGCTCCGACGAACACTGAAGCTTTCTTT. Translated, it gives CASSAPTNTEAFF. The chain carries TRBV9 and TRBJ1-1; D remains ambiguous. CDR3 length: 13 amino acids. The V end was cut by 3 bases, the J end by 1 base, with 7 bases between. Per the germline V gene, CDR1 is SGDLS and CDR2 is YYNGEE.

The rearrangement joins TRBV5-1 to TRBJ2-7; D uncertain. This CDR3 has 13 residues. The V gene's germline CDR1 is SGHRS and CDR2 YFSETQ. Trimming shortened V by 0 bases and J by 5 bases, and 9 bases separated the two germline ends. The CDR3 loop is CASSLDIIDEQYF. CDR3 nucleotides: TGCGCCAGCAGCTTGGACATCATCGACGAGCAGTACTTC.

The chain joins TRBV27 to TRBJ2-1; weak D call: TRBD2 (7 bases). V was shortened by 6 bases and J by 7 bases, with 16 bases between the two germline ends. The CDR3 has 14 amino acids. The germline V gene encodes CDR1 MNHEY and CDR2 SMNVEV (reference sequence). CDR3 amino acids: CASRLGGVSNEQFF. The CDR3 DNA follows: TGTGCCAGCAGACTAGGGGGGGTGTCTAATGAGCAGTTCTTC.

The CDR3 reads CASSQFETNYGYTF. CDR3 DNA sequence: TGTGCCAGCAGCCAATTTGAGACTAACTATGGCTACACCTTC. The chain couples TRBV14 to TRBJ1-2; no firm D call. In germline, CDR1 is SGHDN, CDR2 FVKESK. V dropped 2 bases and J dropped 0 bases, with 7 bases sitting between them. The CDR3 is 14 residues long.

V usage is TRBV9 and J usage is TRBJ1-3; D gene unclear. The V end was cut by 0 bases, the J end by 0 bases, with 10 bases between. The germline gives CDR1 SGDLS, CDR2 YYNGEE. The CDR3 runs 16 residues. This CDR3 is CASSVVPTDSGNTIYF. CDR3 nucleotides: TGTGCCAGCAGCGTAGTACCCACAGACTCTGGAAACACCATATATTTT.

In nucleotides, the CDR3 is TGTGCCTGGAGCGAGGCAACTAGAACTAATGAAGCTTTCTTT. Residues: CAWSEATRTNEAFF. V usage is TRBV30 and J usage is TRBJ1-1; unclear D gene. CDR1 and CDR2 from the germline V gene are GTSNPN and SVGIG (reference sequence). The V end was cut by 3 bases, the J end by 7 bases, with 18 bases between. This CDR3 has 14 residues.

The chain couples TRBV27 to TRBJ2-7; TRBD1 might be the D (5 bases). Germline CDR1 and CDR2: MNHEY and SMNVEV (reference sequence). The CDR3 is made up of 12 amino acids. Trimming took off 5 bases at V and 2 bases at J, with 7 bases between the two ends. The CDR3 DNA follows: TGTGCCAGCAGTAAGGACACCTACGAGCAGTACTTC. Amino acids: CASSKDTYEQYF.

The gene calls are TRBV5-4 and TRBJ2-7; perhaps TRBD1 as D (8 bases). CDR3 length: 14 amino acids. Looked up from germline, CDR1 is SGHNT and CDR2 is YYREEE (reference sequence). Trimming shortened V by 5 bases and J by 6 bases, and 18 bases separated the two germline ends. As DNA, the CDR3 is TGTGCCAGCAGACCCACAGGGGGGGCCGTCGAGCAGTACTTC. Protein sequence: CASRPTGGAVEQYF.

The chain uses TRBV30 and TRBJ2-5, with D possibly TRBD2 on 6 matching bases. CDR1 is GTSNPN, CDR2 SVGIG, per germline (reference sequence). Trimming took 3 bases from V and 2 from J, leaving 10 bases between them. The CDR3 is 13 residues long. The CDR3 protein is CAWSGGAQETQYF. The CDR3 DNA is TGTGCCTGGAGCGGAGGGGCACAAGAGACCCAGTACTTC.

CDR3 sequence (DNA): TGTGCCAGTAGTATCTTAGGGACTAGCGAATACAATGAGCAGTTCTTC. This translates into CASSILGTSEYNEQFF. The rearrangement uses TRBV19 and TRBJ2-1, with TRBD2 matching 10 bases. The CDR3 runs to 16 residues. V lost 3 bases, J lost 4 bases, and 6 bases stayed unmatched. Germline V lookup: CDR1 LNHDA, CDR2 SQIVND (reference sequence). The variable domain in full, completed from reference TRBV19 and TRBJ2-1, reads DGGITQSPKYLFRKEGQNVTLSCEQNLNHDAMYWYRQDPGQGLRLIYYSQIVNDFQKGDIAEGYSVSREKKESFPLTVTSAQKNPTAFYLCASSILGTSEYNEQFFGPGTRLTVL.

The V and J genes are TRBV30 and TRBJ2-1; D is unclear. The CDR3 covers 15 residues. Germline loops: CDR1 GTSNPN, CDR2 SVGIG (reference sequence). Trimming left V 0 bases short and J 7 bases short, with 16 bases between. The CDR3: CAWSVGTASWNEQFF. DNA of the CDR3: TGTGCCTGGAGTGTGGGCACAGCCTCTTGGAATGAGCAGTTCTTC.

The genes are TRBV6-1 and TRBJ1-1; maybe TRBD1 (5 bases). Germline V lookup: CDR1 MNHNS, CDR2 SASEGT. This CDR3 is built from 17 residues. The V end was cut by 1 base, the J end by 4 bases, with 19 bases between. In nucleotides, the CDR3 is TGTGCCAGCAGTGAAGGCGGGGGACGCCCAAGGGGCACTGAAGCTTTCTTT. Translation gives CASSEGGGRPRGTEAFF.

The chain carries TRBV11-2 and TRBJ2-1, with TRBD2 matching over 8 bases. Germline CDR1 and CDR2: SGHAT and FQNNGV. J gave up 8 bases and V 7 bases, and 16 bases lay outside the gene matches. The CDR3 extends over 16 amino acids. The CDR3 reads CASTATNQRESYEQFF. The CDR3 bases are TGTGCCAGCACCGCTACCAACCAGCGGGAGAGTTATGAGCAGTTCTTC.

This clone has just one count. The rearrangement joins TRBV7-3 to TRBJ1-2; D call uncertain. V lost 1 base, J lost 2 bases, and 14 bases lay in between. Germline V gene lookup returns CDR1 SGHTA and CDR2 FQGTGA. The CDR3 extends over 16 amino acids. CDR3 loop: CASSLSLPRWNYGYTF. The CDR3, as DNA: TGTGCCAGCAGCTTAAGCCTACCGCGGTGGAACTATGGCTACACCTTC. The full variable domain, its missing parts supplied by reference TRBV7-3 and TRBJ1-2, is GAGVSQTPSNKVTEKGKYVELRCDPISGHTALYWYRQSLGQGPEFLIYFQGTGAADDSGLPNDRFFAVRPEGSVSTLKIQRTERGDSAVYLCASSLSLPRWNYGYTFGSGTRLTVV.

The genes are TRBV7-9 and TRBJ2-7; 7 bases are shared with TRBD2. Losses at the gene ends were 5 bases for V and 2 bases for J; bases not matched to a gene: 12. The CDR3 has 16 amino acids. Germline lookup yields CDR1 SEHNR and CDR2 FQNEAQ (reference sequence). The CDR3 coding sequence is TGTGCCAGCAGCCCAAGGGGCGGGAGTGAGGCCTACGAGCAGTACTTC. Translated, it gives CASSPRGGSEAYEQYF.